Listed below are T cell receptor beta chains from one sample, sequenced in a study of CD8 T cell repertoires and HIV-1 epitope variants. These receptors lack a known antigen. Profiling relied on immunoSEQ multiplex PCR, and the TCRdb table lists in-frame clones only, not all of them. The profile shows 2,500 to 3,000 clones, 72% of them singletons. Specimen: cultured CD8+ T cells derived from PBMCs. These receptors all come from a male donor with HIV. Each CDR3 is given with its conserved first and last residue. A D gene is named only where the DNA matches it firmly. Not all rows give a size; the values are once, few, many and, for expanded clones, a class.

DNA: TGCAGCGTTGAACCGACAGGCGGGAGCTCCATTCAGTACTTC
CDR3: CSVEPTGGSSIQYF
D: NA
V: TRBV29-1
size: NA
J: TRBJ2-4

DNA: TGCGCCAGCAGCCAAGATCCCGTCGAACTCGACTATGGCTACACCTTC
CDR3: CASSQDPVELDYGYTF
D: NA
V: TRBV4-3
size: large
J: TRBJ1-2

DNA: TGTGCCAGCAGCTTGGGGGCAGGGCGTGGCTACACCTTC
CDR3: CASSLGAGRGYTF
D: NA
V: TRBV5-4
size: NA
J: TRBJ1-2

DNA: TGTGCCAGCTCACTTGGGGAGTCCAATGAGCAGTTCTTC
CDR3: CASSLGESNEQFF
D: NA
V: TRBV18
size: NA
J: TRBJ2-1

DNA: TGTGCCAGCTCACCGGACGGGGGGGGCACACCCCTCCACTTT
CDR3: CASSPDGGGTPLHF
D: NA
V: TRBV18
size: NA
J: TRBJ1-6

DNA: TGTGCCAGCAGTTCCAACTACGAGCAGTACTTC
CDR3: CASSSNYEQYF
D: NA
V: TRBV28
size: NA
J: TRBJ2-7

DNA: TGTGCCAGCAGCCCCGCAGGGGGGCCAGGAGATACGCAGTATTTT
CDR3: CASSPAGGPGDTQYF
D: NA
V: TRBV7-6
size: NA
J: TRBJ2-3

DNA: TGTGCCAGCAGTGAGCCCCTGACAGACTATGGCTACACCTTC
CDR3: CASSEPLTDYGYTF
D: NA
V: TRBV25-1
size: once
J: TRBJ1-2

DNA: TGTGCCAGCAGCTTAGATTGGCAGGGAAGGACTGAAGCTTTCTTT
CDR3: CASSLDWQGRTEAFF
D: NA
V: TRBV11-2
size: NA
J: TRBJ1-1

DNA: TGTGCCAGCAGTCCCACAGGGATGAATGAGCAGTTCTTC
CDR3: CASSPTGMNEQFF
D: NA
V: TRBV25-1
size: NA
J: TRBJ2-1

DNA: TGTGCCAGCAGCTCAGGGGGGGACACCGGGGAGCTGTTTTTT
CDR3: CASSSGGDTGELFF
D: NA
V: TRBV9
size: few
J: TRBJ2-2

DNA: TGTGCCAGCAGCTCTCCCGGGACTATAGAAGCTTTCTTT
CDR3: CASSSPGTIEAFF
D: NA
V: TRBV6-1
size: NA
J: TRBJ1-1

DNA: TGTGCCAGCAGCGAATATGGCTACACCTTC
CDR3: CASSEYGYTF
D: NA
V: TRBV7-9
size: few
J: TRBJ1-2

DNA: TGTGCCAGCAGCCCCGGGCCCGACAGGCCCTACGAGCAGTACTTC
CDR3: CASSPGPDRPYEQYF
D: NA
V: TRBV7-6
size: few
J: TRBJ2-7

DNA: TGTGCCAGCAGCTTGGGTGCGGTTTCACCCCTCCACTTT
CDR3: CASSLGAVSPLHF
D: NA
V: TRBV5-6
size: NA
J: TRBJ1-6

DNA: TGTGCCAGCAGCTTGGGAGGGGCAAAACTGTTTTTT
CDR3: CASSLGGAKLFF
D: NA
V: TRBV5-6
size: NA
J: TRBJ1-4

DNA: TGTGCCAGCAGTCCCGGGGAGAGGACAGGAAATGAAAAACTGTTTTTT
CDR3: CASSPGERTGNEKLFF
D: TRBD1
V: TRBV5-4
size: NA
J: TRBJ1-4

DNA: TGTGCCAGCAGTTTATCGGCGGGGGTCCTTTACAATGAGCAGTTCTTC
CDR3: CASSLSAGVLYNEQFF
D: TRBD2
V: TRBV27
size: NA
J: TRBJ2-1

DNA: TGTGCCAGCAGCTTAGGACTAGCGGAACAAGAGACCCAGTACTTC
CDR3: CASSLGLAEQETQYF
D: TRBD2
V: TRBV7-2
size: NA
J: TRBJ2-5

DNA: TGTGCCAGCAGCTTGGAGACAGGGGCAGCCTACGAGCAGTACTTC
CDR3: CASSLETGAAYEQYF
D: TRBD1
V: TRBV5-6
size: NA
J: TRBJ2-7

DNA: TGTGCCAGCAGCGTAGGAGGGGGGGCTAGCACAGATACGCAGTATTTT
CDR3: CASSVGGGASTDTQYF
D: NA
V: TRBV9
size: NA
J: TRBJ2-3

DNA: TGCGCCAGCAGCTTGAACAGGGAGGCCCTTGAAGCTTTCTTT
CDR3: CASSLNREALEAFF
D: NA
V: TRBV5-1
size: NA
J: TRBJ1-1

DNA: TGCGCCAGCAGCAGCGGGACTAGCGGGAGGCAGAACGAGCAGTACTTC
CDR3: CASSSGTSGRQNEQYF
D: TRBD2
V: TRBV5-1
size: NA
J: TRBJ2-7

DNA: TGTGCCATCAGTGTGGGAGGACAGGGGGGCGAGCAGTACTTC
CDR3: CAISVGGQGGEQYF
D: TRBD1
V: TRBV10-3
size: few
J: TRBJ2-7

DNA: TGTGCCAGCAGCTTCCAGACAGGGAGGAACACTGAAGCTTTCTTT
CDR3: CASSFQTGRNTEAFF
D: TRBD1
V: TRBV9
size: NA
J: TRBJ1-1

DNA: TGTGCCAGCAGTTTAAGGGGACATTACATTAATTCGGATGAAAAACTGTTTTTT
CDR3: CASSLRGHYINSDEKLFF
D: NA
V: TRBV28
size: NA
J: TRBJ1-4

DNA: TGTGCCAGCAGTTCCCCCGGGACAGGGGTGATTTCCACTGAAGCTTTCTTT
CDR3: CASSSPGTGVISTEAFF
D: TRBD1
V: TRBV28
size: hyperexpanded
J: TRBJ1-1

DNA: TGTGCCAGCAGTTTATATCGCGACAGGGCCTACGAGCAGTACTTC
CDR3: CASSLYRDRAYEQYF
D: TRBD1
V: TRBV28
size: NA
J: TRBJ2-7

DNA: TGTGCCAGCAGTTTATCAGTCCGCACTGAAGCTTTCTTT
CDR3: CASSLSVRTEAFF
D: NA
V: TRBV27
size: once
J: TRBJ1-1

DNA: TGTGCCAGCAGCCAGGGTCTTTGGACAACTAGCCAGAACACTGAAGCTTTCTTT
CDR3: CASSQGLWTTSQNTEAFF
D: NA
V: TRBV16
size: NA
J: TRBJ1-1

DNA: TGTGCCAGCAGCCCTGGAGGGGGAGGTGGGTACGAGCAGTACTTC
CDR3: CASSPGGGGGYEQYF
D: NA
V: TRBV7-6
size: NA
J: TRBJ2-7